This T cell receptor (beta chain) was identified in a study of CD8+CD57+ T cells in acquired aplastic anemia. Regarding this clonotype: The junction does not match germline at one end; this may be a read error.

This CDR3 comprises 13 residues. Germline CDR1 is SGHTA and CDR2 is FQGTGA. Profiling of TCR beta VDJ combinations and CDR3 sequences used genomic DNA as template. In TCRdb, the reads were re-called with MiXCR into one record per CDR3 protein. The data show a few hundred thousand distinct CDR3 sequences, 61% seen once. This clonotype was obtained from a human donor in good health. Sequencing input: sorted CD4+, CD8+, or CD8+CD57+ T cells (not recorded which) from PBMCs. The chain joins TRBV7-3 to TRBJ1-2; perhaps TRBD1 as D (6 bases). CDR3 DNA sequence: TGTGCCAGCTCCCCAGGGGTAAACTCTGGCTACACCTTC. As protein: CASSPGVNSGYTF.